The next 10 T cell receptor beta chains were all read from a single sample in a study of T-cell reconstitution after alpha-beta-depleted transplantation in children. Preparation of the TCRbeta library was carried out with unique molecular identifiers. TCRdb passed the PCR reads through MiXCR, listing each CDR3 protein once. The table includes about 200,000 distinct CDR3 sequences, roughly 7% detected once. This specimen was PBMCs, taken before TCRalphabeta/CD19-depleted stem cell transplant. Every receptor here comes from a boy aged 2-9 years with acute lymphoblastic leukemia, due to receive a stem cell transplant.

The sample holds many counts of this clonotype. This rearrangement joins TRBV7-2 to TRBJ2-5, with D possibly being TRBD2 (6 bases). Germline values: CDR1 SGHTA, CDR2 FQGNSA. The CDR3 spans 13 residues. The V end was cut by 5 bases, the J end by 9 bases, with 16 bases between. The CDR3 loop reads CASSGGVGLAQYF. The CDR3 DNA is TGTGCCAGCAGCGGAGGGGTGGGCCTGGCCCAGTACTTC.

This clonotype has a count of ten or more. The chain is built from TRBV28 and TRBJ2-5; the match to TRBD1 covers 9 bases. V gave up 4 bases and J gave up 4 bases; unmatched junction bases: 7. The CDR3 extends over 15 amino acids. CDR1 is MDHEN and CDR2 is SYDVKM in the germline V gene. The CDR3 coding sequence is TGTGCCAGCAGTTCCCGACAGGGGGTAGGAGAGACCCAGTACTTC. Amino acids: CASSSRQGVGETQYF.

This chain connects TRBV4-2 to TRBJ2-3, with 9 nucleotides matching TRBD2. Germline-derived CDR1 and CDR2 are LGHNA and YNFKEQ. V trimming: 4 bases; J trimming: 0 bases; junction bases outside the gene matches: 11. This CDR3 spans 18 amino acids. The CDR3 coding sequence is TGTGCCAGCAGCCCTTCAAGGGGACTAGCAGCAAGCACAGATACGCAGTATTTT. This translates into CASSPSRGLAASTDTQYF.

This clonotype was counted between two and nine times. The rearrangement links TRBV20-1 to TRBJ2-1, with a possible D match to TRBD1 (6 bases). V shed 3 bases and J shed 13 bases, with 25 bases lying between them. The germline gives CDR1 DFQATT, CDR2 SNEGSKA (reference sequence). CDR3 length: 15 amino acids. The CDR3 sequence is CSARHVQGLPEGQFF. The CDR3, as DNA: TGCAGTGCTAGGCACGTACAGGGCCTACCCGAAGGTCAGTTCTTC.

This clonotype was counted many times. This sequence joins TRBV13 and TRBJ2-1, with TRBD1 matching 8 bases. Germline CDR1 is PRHDT and CDR2 is FYEKMQ (reference sequence). Losses at the gene ends were 5 bases for V and 10 bases for J; bases not matched to a gene: 13. The CDR3 length is 15 residues. The CDR3 sequence: CASSPGTGLSHEQFF. CDR3 nucleotide sequence: TGTGCCAGCAGCCCCGGGACAGGCCTTTCCCACGAGCAGTTCTTC.

CDR3 protein: CASSQHRGSSSYEQYF. In nucleotides, the CDR3 is TGTGCCAGCAGCCAACATCGTGGCTCCAGCTCCTACGAGCAGTACTTC. This chain joins TRBV7-9 and TRBJ2-7; D remains unclear. Germline CDR1 is SEHNR and CDR2 is FQNEAQ (reference sequence). V was clipped by 5 bases and J by 0 bases, with 17 bases between them. The CDR3 is 16 residues long.

This clonotype was counted at least ten times. This rearrangement joins TRBV14 to TRBJ2-1; D might be TRBD1 (5 bases). Germline V CDR1 and CDR2: SGHDN, FVKESK. Trimming stripped 0 bases from V and 7 bases from J, with 7 bases between. The CDR3 consists of 13 residues. CDR3 DNA: TGTGCCAGCAGCCAAGATCCAGGGAATGAGCAGTTCTTC. Its protein product is CASSQDPGNEQFF.

The J gene is TRBJ2-7, the V gene TRBV14, with D perhaps TRBD1 or TRBD2 (5 bases each). Trimming cost V 6 bases and J 2 bases, with 20 bases left between them. Germline V gene lookup returns CDR1 SGHDN and CDR2 FVKESK. The length of the CDR3 is 16 residues. The CDR3 DNA reads TGTGCCAGCAGTCACCCCGGGACCGTAAAAGCCTACGAGCAGTACTTC. Encoded protein: CASSHPGTVKAYEQYF.

The chain uses TRBV5-1 and TRBJ1-5; D is possibly TRBD1 (5 bases). The V gene's germline CDR1 is SGHRS and CDR2 YFSETQ. This CDR3 has 15 residues. Trimming took 1 base from V and 3 from J, leaving 11 bases between them. CDR3 bases: TGCGCCAGCAGCTTGATGGGGGGAACCAATCAGCCCCAGCATTTT. Translated, it gives CASSLMGGTNQPQHF.

This clonotype was observed many times. The gene calls are TRBV20-1 and TRBJ2-2, with a possible D match to TRBD2 (6 bases). Between the trimmed V and J ends, which lost 3 bases and 1 base, there was a span of 9 bases. Germline V CDR1 and CDR2: DFQATT, SNEGSKA (reference sequence). This CDR3 is 14 amino acids long. The CDR3 nucleotides are TGCAGTGCTAGGGGTAGCGGGAACACCGGGGAGCTGTTTTTT. Its protein product is CSARGSGNTGELFF.